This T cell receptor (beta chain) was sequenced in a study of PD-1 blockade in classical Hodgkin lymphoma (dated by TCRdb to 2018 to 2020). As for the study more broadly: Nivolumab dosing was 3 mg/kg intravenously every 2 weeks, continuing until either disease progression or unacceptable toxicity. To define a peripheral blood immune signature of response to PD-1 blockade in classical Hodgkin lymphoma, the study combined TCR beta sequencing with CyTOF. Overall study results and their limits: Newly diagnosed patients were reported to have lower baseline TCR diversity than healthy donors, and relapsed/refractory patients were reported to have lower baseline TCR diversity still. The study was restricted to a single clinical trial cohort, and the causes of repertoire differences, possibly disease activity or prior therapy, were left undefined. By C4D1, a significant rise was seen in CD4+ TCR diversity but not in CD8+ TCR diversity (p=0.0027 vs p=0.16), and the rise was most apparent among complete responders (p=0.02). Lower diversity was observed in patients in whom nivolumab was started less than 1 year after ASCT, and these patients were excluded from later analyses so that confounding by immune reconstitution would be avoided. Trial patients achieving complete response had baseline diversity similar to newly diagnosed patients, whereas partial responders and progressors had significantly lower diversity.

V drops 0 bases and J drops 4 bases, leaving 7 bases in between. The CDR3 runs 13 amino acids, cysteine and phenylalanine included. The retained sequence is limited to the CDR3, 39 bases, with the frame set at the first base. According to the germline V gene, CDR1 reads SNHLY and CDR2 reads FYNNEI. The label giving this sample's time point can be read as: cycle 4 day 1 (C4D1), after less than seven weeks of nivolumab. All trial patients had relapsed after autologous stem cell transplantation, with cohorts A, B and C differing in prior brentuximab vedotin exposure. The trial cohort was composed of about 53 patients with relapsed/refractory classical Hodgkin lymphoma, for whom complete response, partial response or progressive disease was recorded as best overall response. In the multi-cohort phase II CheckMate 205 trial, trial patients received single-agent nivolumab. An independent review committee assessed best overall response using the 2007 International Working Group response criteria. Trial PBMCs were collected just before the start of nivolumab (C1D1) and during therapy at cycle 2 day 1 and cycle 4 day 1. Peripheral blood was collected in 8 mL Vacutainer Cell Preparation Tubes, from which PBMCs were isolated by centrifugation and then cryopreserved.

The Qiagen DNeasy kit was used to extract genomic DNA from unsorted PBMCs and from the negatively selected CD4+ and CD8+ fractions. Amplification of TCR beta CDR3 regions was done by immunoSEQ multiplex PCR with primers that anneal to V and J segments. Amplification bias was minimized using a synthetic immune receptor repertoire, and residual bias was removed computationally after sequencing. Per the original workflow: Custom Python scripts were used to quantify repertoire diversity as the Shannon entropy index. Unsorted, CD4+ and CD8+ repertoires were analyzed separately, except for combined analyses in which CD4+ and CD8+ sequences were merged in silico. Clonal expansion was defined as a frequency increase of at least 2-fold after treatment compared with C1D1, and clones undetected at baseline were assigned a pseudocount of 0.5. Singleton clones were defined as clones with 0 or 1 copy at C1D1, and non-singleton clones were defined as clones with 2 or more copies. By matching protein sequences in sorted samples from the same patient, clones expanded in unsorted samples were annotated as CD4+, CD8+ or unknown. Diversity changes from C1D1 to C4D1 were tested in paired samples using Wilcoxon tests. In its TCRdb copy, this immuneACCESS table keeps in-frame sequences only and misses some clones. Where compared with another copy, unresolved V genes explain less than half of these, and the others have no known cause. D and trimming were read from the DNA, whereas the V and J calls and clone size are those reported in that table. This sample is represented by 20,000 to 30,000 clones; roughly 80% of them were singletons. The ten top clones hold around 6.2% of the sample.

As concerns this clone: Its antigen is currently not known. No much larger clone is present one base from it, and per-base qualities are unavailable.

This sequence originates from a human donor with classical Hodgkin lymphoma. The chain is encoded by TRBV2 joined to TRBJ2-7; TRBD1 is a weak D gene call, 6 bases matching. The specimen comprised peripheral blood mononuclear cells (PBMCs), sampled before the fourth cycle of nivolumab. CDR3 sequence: CASSEAQGYEQYF. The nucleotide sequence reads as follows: TGTGCCAGCAGTGAAGCACAGGGTTACGAGCAGTACTTC.